This T cell receptor (beta chain) was sequenced in a study of T-cell reconstitution after alpha-beta-depleted transplantation in children. Whole-study results and caveats: There were reportedly several hundred expanded graft clones from which alpha-beta T cells came about two months after transplant. The origin of high day-60 TCRbeta diversity in some patients lay in surviving recipient T cells and thymic progenitors. T-cell counts and diversity were attributed mostly to newly produced T cells one year after transplant.

TCRbeta library preparation incorporated unique molecular identifiers. Each CDR3 protein is one row after TCRdb ran MiXCR on the PCR reads. Among hundreds of thousands of distinct CDR3 sequences listed, roughly 13% were seen once. V was shortened by 4 bases and J by 2 bases, with 11 bases between the two germline ends. The CDR3 runs 14 residues. CDR1 and CDR2 from the germline V gene are SGHTA and FQGTGA. This clonotype has a handful of counts. As yet, its antigen is unknown. The TCR sequence derives from a male patient between 10 and 17 years old who had a stem cell transplant for acute myeloid leukemia, so the T cells may come from the graft donor. The chain employs TRBV7-3 and TRBJ2-5; TRBD2 might be the D (5 bases). Sequences were derived from PBMCs, mostly from graft donor cells, sampled 360 days after TCRalphabeta/CD19-depleted stem cell transplant. The CDR3 sequence is CASSSNPGQETQYF. As DNA, the CDR3 is TGTGCCAGCAGCTCTAATCCGGGACAAGAGACCCAGTACTTC.